This is a list of T cell receptor beta chains from one sample in a study of T cell repertoires in cytomegalovirus infection. TCRdb itself ran the reads through MiXCR, one entry per CDR3 protein. The sample lists hundreds of thousands of distinct CDR3 sequences, under 40% occurring once. The sequencing input was PBMCs. The receptors were sampled from a human donor in good health (CMV status not recorded). Some clones in this sample may be carry-over from other donors' samples. CDR3s leave out the opening cysteine and the closing phenylalanine or tryptophan. The size field is filled for only some rows; it gives once, few, many or a size class.

clone_size | v_call | cdr3_length | cdr3_aa
- | TRBV12-3/TRBV12-4 | 12 | ASIGTRATGELF
- | TRBV6-1 | 12 | ASRMDRVLYEQY
few | TRBV6-1 | 13 | ASSDGSYVTGELF
- | TRBV12-3/TRBV12-4 | 11 | ASSVHGYTEAF
few | TRBV19 | 11 | ASSPEPYNEQF
few | TRBV7-9 | 12 | ASSSGLAQETQY
few | TRBV28 | 12 | ASRRRGRSGTQY
- | TRBV19 | 15 | ASSLRPQRSSPDTQY
many | TRBV7-2 | 11 | ASSPRGGYEQY
few | TRBV4-1 | 14 | ASSQPGQNYYNEQF
few | TRBV4-1 | 14 | ASSQGWAGVLNEQF
- | TRBV19 | 12 | ASSSPDPYNEQF
- | TRBV5-1 | 12 | ASSPGHANQPQH
- | TRBV7-2 | 13 | ASSLAGTGDTEAF
- | TRBV10-3 | 12 | AISESRQNNEQF
many | TRBV28 | 12 | ASSPQGGAYEQY
- | TRBV28 | 15 | ASSLWEGRGGQDTQY
- | TRBV20-1 | 15 | SARPLLGQGRTGELF
few | TRBV12-3/TRBV12-4 | 11 | ASSLYRGDGYT
- | TRBV7-2 | 10 | ASSTPGPEQF
- | TRBV7-9 | 13 | ASSLNHIGRGGYT
many | TRBV7-2 | 13 | ASSRQEATNEKLF
- | TRBV7-3 | 11 | ASSYFPGAEQY
- | TRBV7-9 | 10 | ASSPPREEQY
- | TRBV20-1 | 15 | SAPRRGAPSSYNEQF
- | TRBV9 | 13 | ASAKAGNAQETQY
few | TRBV9 | 12 | ASSVGATEAEQF
- | TRBV6-8 | 12 | ASSYSGLAQPQH
- | TRBV10-3 | 13 | AIRPTGSGANVLT
- | TRBV10-2 | 9 | ASEAVDEQF
- | TRBV27 | 15 | ARSFLQLAPGGDTQY
few | TRBV19 | 11 | ASSPAPAEKLF
many | TRBV28 | 12 | ASSWTGGWQPQH
- | TRBV27 | 16 | ASSLSVASGRMVGEKF
many | TRBV25-1 | 13 | ASSEDLDSNQPQH
- | TRBV11-3 | 10 | ARIRWADTQY
- | TRBV24-1 | 12 | ATSDGLNTDTQY
- | TRBV28 | 11 | ASSPLGQETQY
- | TRBV7-2 | 15 | ASSRGGTGGKEAEAF
- | TRBV20-1 | 8 | SAGPWPQH
- | TRBV29-1 | 12 | SVASAPDTGELF